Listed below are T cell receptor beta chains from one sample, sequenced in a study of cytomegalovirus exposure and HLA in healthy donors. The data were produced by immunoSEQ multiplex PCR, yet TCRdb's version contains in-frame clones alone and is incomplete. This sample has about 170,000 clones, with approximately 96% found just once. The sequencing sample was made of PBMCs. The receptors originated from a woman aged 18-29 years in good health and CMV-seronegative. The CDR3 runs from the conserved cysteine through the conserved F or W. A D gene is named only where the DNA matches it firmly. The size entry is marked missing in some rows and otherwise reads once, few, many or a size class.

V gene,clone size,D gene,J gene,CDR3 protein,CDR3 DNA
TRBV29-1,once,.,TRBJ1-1,CSVLSGRTEAFF,TGCAGCGTTTTGTCAGGTCGCACTGAAGCTTTCTTT
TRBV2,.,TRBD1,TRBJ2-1,CASSGGQGSYNEQFF,TGTGCCAGCAGTGGGGGACAGGGCTCCTACAATGAGCAGTTCTTC
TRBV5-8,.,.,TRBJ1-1,CASSGQGFSGTEAFF,TGTGCCAGCAGCGGCCAGGGGTTTAGTGGGACTGAAGCTTTCTTT
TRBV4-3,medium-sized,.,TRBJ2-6,CASSQEEGSGANVLTF,TGCGCCAGCAGCCAAGAGGAGGGTTCTGGGGCCAACGTCCTGACTTTC
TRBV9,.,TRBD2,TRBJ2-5,CASSVALAGRETQYF,TGTGCCAGCAGCGTAGCATTAGCGGGGCGAGAGACCCAGTACTTC
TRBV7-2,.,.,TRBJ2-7,CASSFDGGEEQYF,TGTGCCAGCAGCTTCGACGGGGGAGAGGAGCAGTACTTC
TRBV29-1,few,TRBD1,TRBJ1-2,CSAGTGYGYTF,TGCAGCGCCGGGACAGGGTATGGCTACACCTTC
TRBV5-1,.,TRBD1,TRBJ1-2,CASSLGSSTGGYGYTF,TGCGCCAGCAGCTTGGGGTCGTCTACAGGGGGCTATGGCTACACCTTC
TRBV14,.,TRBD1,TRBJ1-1,CASSLDRGGVRDTEAFF,TGTGCCAGCAGCCTCGACAGGGGCGGAGTTCGGGACACTGAAGCTTTCTTT
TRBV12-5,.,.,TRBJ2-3,CASGFLLRGGTDTQYF,TGTGCTAGTGGTTTCCTTCTCCGGGGTGGCACAGATACGCAGTATTTT
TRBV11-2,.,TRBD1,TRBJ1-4,CASSLEGTVNEKLFF,TGTGCCAGCAGCTTAGAAGGGACAGTCAATGAAAAACTGTTTTTT
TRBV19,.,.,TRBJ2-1,CASSIIPDNEQFF,TGTGCCAGTAGTATTATCCCCGACAATGAGCAGTTCTTC
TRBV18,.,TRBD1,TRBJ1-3,CASSPWTGGEWSDGNTIYF,TGTGCCAGCTCACCCTGGACAGGGGGCGAATGGTCGGATGGAAACACCATATATTTT
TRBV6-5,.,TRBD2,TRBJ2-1,CASSSIAGAVNEQFF,TGTGCCAGCAGTTCGATAGCGGGGGCGGTCAATGAGCAGTTCTTC
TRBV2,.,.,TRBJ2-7,CASRSQDRSYEQYF,TGTGCCAGCAGATCCCAGGACAGATCCTACGAGCAGTACTTC
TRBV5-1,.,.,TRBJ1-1,CASSMGHANTEAFF,TGCGCCAGCAGCATGGGACACGCGAACACTGAAGCTTTCTTT
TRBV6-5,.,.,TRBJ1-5,CASREQGWNQPQHF,TGTGCCAGCAGAGAACAGGGCTGGAATCAGCCCCAGCATTTT
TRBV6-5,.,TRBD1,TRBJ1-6,CASRNDRGGNSPLHF,TGTGCCAGCAGAAACGACAGGGGCGGGAATTCACCCCTCCACTTT
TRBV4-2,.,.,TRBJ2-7,CASSQRARLRGLPYEQYF,TGTGCCAGCAGCCAAAGGGCCAGGTTGAGGGGGTTGCCCTACGAGCAGTACTTC
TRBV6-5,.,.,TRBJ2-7,CASSYGQAGNEQYF,TGTGCCAGCAGTTACGGGCAGGCAGGGAACGAGCAGTACTTC
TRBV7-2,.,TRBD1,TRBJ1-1,CASSLQGARTEAFF,TGTGCCAGCAGCTTACAGGGGGCGCGAACTGAAGCTTTCTTT
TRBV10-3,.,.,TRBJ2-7,CAIGSRAYEQYF,TGTGCCATCGGTAGCCGGGCCTACGAGCAGTACTTC
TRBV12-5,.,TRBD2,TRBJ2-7,CASGGGLATVGEQYF,TGTGCTAGTGGCGGGGGACTAGCGACGGTTGGCGAGCAGTACTTC
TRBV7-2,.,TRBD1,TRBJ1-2,CASSLKGGVVYGYTF,TGTGCCAGCAGCTTAAAAGGGGGCGTTGTCTATGGCTACACCTTC
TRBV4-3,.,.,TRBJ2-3,CASSRAGDTQYF,TGCGCCAGCAGCCGGGCAGGAGATACGCAGTATTTT
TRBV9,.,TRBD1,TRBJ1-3,CASSSRQGAGNTIYF,TGTGCCAGCAGCTCAAGACAGGGTGCTGGAAACACCATATATTTT
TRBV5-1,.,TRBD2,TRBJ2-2,CASSFISGVATGELFF,TGCGCCAGCAGCTTTATTAGCGGGGTGGCCACCGGGGAGCTGTTTTTT
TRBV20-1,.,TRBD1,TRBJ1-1,CSAKTGTVAFF,TGCAGTGCTAAAACCGGGACAGTCGCTTTCTTT
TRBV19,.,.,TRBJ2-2,CASSIGGGHNTGELFF,TGTGCCAGTAGTATAGGCGGGGGCCACAACACCGGGGAGCTGTTTTTT
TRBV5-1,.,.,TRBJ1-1,CASKSGTKDTEAFF,TGCGCCAGCAAGAGTGGGACTAAGGACACTGAAGCTTTCTTT
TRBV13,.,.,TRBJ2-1,CASSSSFPSYNEQFF,TGTGCCAGCAGCTCTTCGTTCCCCTCCTACAATGAGCAGTTCTTC
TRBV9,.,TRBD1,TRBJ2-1,CASSASRDRGSNEQFF,TGTGCCAGCAGCGCTTCCCGGGACAGGGGAAGCAATGAGCAGTTCTTC
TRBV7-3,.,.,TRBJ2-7,CASSPPGSNEQYF,TGTGCCAGCAGCCCACCCGGGAGTAACGAGCAGTACTTC
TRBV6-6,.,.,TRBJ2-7,CATKGVARSSYEQYF,TGTGCCACTAAAGGGGTTGCTAGGAGCTCCTACGAGCAGTACTTC
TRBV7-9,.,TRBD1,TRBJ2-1,CASSNPLKGQGEKFF,TGTGCCAGCAGTAATCCTCTGAAAGGACAGGGAGAGAAGTTCTTC
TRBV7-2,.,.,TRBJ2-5,CASSLAPGAYQETQYF,TGTGCCAGCAGCTTGGCCCCTGGGGCGTACCAAGAGACCCAGTACTTC
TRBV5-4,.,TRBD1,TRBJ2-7,CASSLGSRDSVSYEQYF,TGTGCCAGCAGCTTAGGAAGCCGGGACAGCGTTTCCTACGAGCAGTACTTC
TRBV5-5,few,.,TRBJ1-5,CASSLAGNQPQHF,TGTGCCAGCAGCTTGGCGGGGAATCAGCCCCAGCATTTT
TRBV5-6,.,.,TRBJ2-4,CASSLRHGRNIQYF,TGTGCCAGCAGTCTTCGACATGGGAGAAACATTCAGTACTTC
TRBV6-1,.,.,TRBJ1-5,CASSAGGGFVQPQHF,TGTGCCAGCAGTGCGGGGGGCGGTTTTGTTCAGCCCCAGCATTTT
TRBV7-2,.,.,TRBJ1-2,CASSFRGSYGYTF,TGTGCCAGCAGCTTCCGGGGTTCCTATGGCTACACCTTC
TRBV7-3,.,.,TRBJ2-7,CASSLVQGRDYEQYF,TGTGCCAGCAGCTTAGTTCAGGGCAGGGATTACGAGCAGTACTTC
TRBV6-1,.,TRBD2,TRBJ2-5,CASRQVAGGRETQYF,TGTGCCAGCCGACAGGTGGCGGGGGGGCGAGAGACCCAGTACTTC
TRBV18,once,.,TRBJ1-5,CASSPQEGQPQHF,TGTGCCAGCTCACCGCAAGAGGGTCAGCCCCAGCATTTT
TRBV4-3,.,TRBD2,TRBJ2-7,CASSPKTGLAYEQYF,TGCGCCAGCAGCCCAAAGACTGGACTAGCTTACGAGCAGTACTTC